A single sample is the source of the 10 T cell receptor beta chains below, sequenced in a study of OX40 agonist ivuxolimab in advanced cancers. Generated by immunoSEQ multiplex PCR, the TCRdb table keeps only in-frame clones and is missing some. This sample has 72,000 or so clones; roughly 85% occur once, and the top ten carry under 1.5%. The specimen comprised CD4+ or CD8+ T cells sorted from blood, sampled in a trial of the OX40 agonist ivuxolimab. Source of these receptors: an adult with an advanced solid tumor such as melanoma, head and neck, liver or kidney cancer.

This chain links TRBV5-1 with TRBJ1-5, with D perhaps TRBD1 (5 bases). Germline V gene data show CDR1 as SGHRS and CDR2 as YFSETQ. V gave up 5 bases and J gave up 1 base, with 13 bases separating them. This CDR3 spans 15 amino acids. The CDR3 DNA reads as TGCGCCAGCAGGTCAGGGACCGCGAGCAATCAGCCCCAGCATTTT. It codes for CASRSGTASNQPQHF.

This rearrangement joins TRBV10-3 to TRBJ2-5; D is unresolved. Germline V gives CDR1 ENHRY, CDR2 SYGVKD. With 0 bases removed from V and 5 bases from J, the gap between germline ends came to 7 bases. CDR3 length: 13 residues. The CDR3 here is CAISESTGETQYF. In nucleotides, the CDR3 is TGTGCCATCAGTGAGTCTACGGGCGAGACCCAGTACTTC.

V gene TRBV19 combines with J gene TRBJ2-7; D is perhaps TRBD2 (5 bases). The V gene's germline CDR1 is LNHDA and CDR2 SQIVND (reference sequence). Trimming removed 3 bases from V and 6 bases from J, with 24 bases in between. The CDR3 loop spans 17 amino acids. CDR3 residues: CASSIILSAVAKGEQYF. For the CDR3, the DNA is TGTGCCAGTAGTATCATCCTTTCAGCGGTAGCTAAGGGCGAGCAGTACTTC.

The rearrangement uses TRBV5-3 and TRBJ1-1; no firm D call. TRBV5-3 is labeled an ORF, and its function is uncertain. V gave up 0 bases and J gave up 1 base, with 10 bases separating them. This CDR3 region has 15 residues. Here the CDR3 DNA reads TGTGCCAGAAGCTTGGTCACAGCGGGGAACACTGAAGCTTTCTTT. It yields the protein CARSLVTAGNTEAFF.

This clone has just one count. V is TRBV6-6 and J is TRBJ1-1; D is uncertain. V lost 2 bases, J lost 5 bases, and 6 bases lay in between. This CDR3 has 12 amino acids. Germline V gives CDR1 MNHNY, CDR2 SVGAGI (reference sequence). For the CDR3, the DNA is TGTGCCAGCAGTTACGGATGGACTGAAGCTTTCTTT. Translating it yields CASSYGWTEAFF.

CDR3 sequence reads: CASSLAGLDTQYF. CDR3 in DNA: TGCGCCAGCAGCTTGGCCGGATTAGATACGCAGTATTTT. The V call is TRBV5-1, the J call TRBJ2-3; D is unclear. Germline assignment: CDR1 SGHRS and CDR2 YFSETQ. CDR3 size: 13 residues. V lost 0 bases and J lost 5, with 7 bases in between. Drawing the rest from reference TRBV5-1 and TRBJ2-3, the complete variable domain is KAGVTQTPRYLIKTRGQQVTLSCSPISGHRSVSWYQQTPGQGLQFLFEYFSETQRNKGNFPGRFSGRQFSNSRSEMNVSTLELGDSALYLCASSLAGLDTQYFGPGTRLTVL.

V and J are TRBV30 and TRBJ2-7; the D call may be TRBD1 or TRBD2 (6 bases each). The V and J ends lost 5 bases and 4 bases respectively, with 9 bases between them. Germline CDR1 GTSNPN, CDR2 SVGIG (reference sequence). The length of the CDR3 is 11 residues. The CDR3 DNA follows: TGTGCCTGGGGGGGGCCTTACGAGCAGTACTTC. Amino acids: CAWGGPYEQYF.

The chain is built from TRBV2 and TRBJ2-5; 11 positions match TRBD2. V trimming: 11 bases; J trimming: 1 base; junction bases outside the gene matches: 3. There are 13 residues in the CDR3. In germline, CDR1 is SNHLY, CDR2 FYNNEI. The CDR3 protein is CAVTSGGQETQYF. CDR3 in DNA: TGTGCCGTTACTAGCGGGGGCCAAGAGACCCAGTACTTC.

The V gene is TRBV5-6, the J gene TRBJ1-6; perhaps TRBD1 as D (6 bases). The CDR3 is 18 residues long. Trimming took off 0 bases at V and 6 bases at J, with 19 bases between the two ends. The germline gives CDR1 SGHDT, CDR2 YYEEEE. The CDR3 spells CASSLDAPGHDFNSPLHF. CDR3 bases: TGTGCCAGCAGCTTGGACGCCCCGGGACATGACTTTAATTCACCCCTCCACTTT.

This chain uses TRBV2 with TRBJ2-5; 12 nucleotides agree with TRBD2. Unmatched junction bases numbered 6, after V lost 6 bases and J lost 1 base. Germline V gene lookup returns CDR1 SNHLY and CDR2 FYNNEI. The CDR3 runs 16 residues. This CDR3 reads CASRLLAGGLQETQYF. The CDR3 nucleotides read TGTGCCAGCAGACTCCTAGCGGGGGGGCTCCAAGAGACCCAGTACTTC. The full variable domain, its missing parts supplied by reference TRBV2 and TRBJ2-5, is EPEVTQTPSHQVTQMGQEVILRCVPISNHLYFYWYRQILGQKVEFLVSFYNNEISEKSEIFDDQFSVERPDGSNFTLKIRSTKLEDSAMYFCASRLLAGGLQETQYFGPGTRLLVL.